The source of this T cell receptor beta chain is a study of graft-versus-host responses after intestinal transplantation. The CDR3 runs to 16 residues. CDR1 and CDR2 from the germline V gene are LNHDA and SQIVND (reference sequence). V lost 3 bases and J lost 8, with 17 bases in between. Sequenced by immunoSEQ multiplex PCR; TCRdb stores in-frame clones only, minus some. The sample includes more than 65,000 clones, 75% to 90% of them seen just once. In the case of this clone: Its cognate antigen is unknown.

This receptor was identified in a human donor who was the organ donor for an intestinal transplant. J is TRBJ1-6 and V is TRBV19; weak D call: TRBD1 (6 bases). The material was unstimulated CD4+ T cells sorted from spleen or lymph node cells, obtained before transplant. The CDR3 reads CASSIGRGPPYSPLHF. In nucleotides, the CDR3 is TGTGCCAGTAGTATCGGCAGGGGCCCACCTTATTCACCCCTCCACTTT.